This T cell receptor beta chain stems from a study of T cell changes during pregnancy in multiple sclerosis. J gave up 5 bases and V 4 bases, and 9 bases lay outside the gene matches. The germline CDR1 and CDR2 sequences are MNHEY and SVGAGI. The CDR3 has 15 amino acids. The protocol was immunoSEQ multiplex PCR, while the TCRdb copy is restricted to in-frame clones and leaves out a portion. The sample has 65,000 to 80,000 clones, 90% to 95% seen once; the top ten hold under 1.3%. The material sequenced was peripheral blood, taken in the first trimester of pregnancy. This TCR derives from a female donor with multiple sclerosis, enrolled in a pregnancy study. The chain carries TRBV6-5 and TRBJ2-7; 9 positions agree with TRBD1. CDR3 sequence (DNA): TGTGCCAGCAGTTCCCAAGGGACAGGGTTCAACGAGCAGTACTTC. Amino acid sequence: CASSSQGTGFNEQYF.